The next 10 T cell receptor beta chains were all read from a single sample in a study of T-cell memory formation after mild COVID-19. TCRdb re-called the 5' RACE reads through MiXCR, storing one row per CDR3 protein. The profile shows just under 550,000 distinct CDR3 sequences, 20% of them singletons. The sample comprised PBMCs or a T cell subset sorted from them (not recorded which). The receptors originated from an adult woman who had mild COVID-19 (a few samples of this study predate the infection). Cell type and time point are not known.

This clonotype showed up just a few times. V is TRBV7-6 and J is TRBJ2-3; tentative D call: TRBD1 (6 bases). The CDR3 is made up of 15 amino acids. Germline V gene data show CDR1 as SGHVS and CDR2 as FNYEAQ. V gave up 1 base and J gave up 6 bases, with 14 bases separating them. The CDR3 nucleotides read TGTGCCAGCAGCTTAGTGGCCGGACAGTTTGATACGCAGTATTTT. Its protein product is CASSLVAGQFDTQYF.

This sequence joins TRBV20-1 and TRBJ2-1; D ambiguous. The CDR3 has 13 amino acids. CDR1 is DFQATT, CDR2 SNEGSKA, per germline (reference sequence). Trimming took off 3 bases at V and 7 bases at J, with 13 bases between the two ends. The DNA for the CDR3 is TGCAGTGCTAGGCCCCCCTCCGGGAATGAGCAGTTCTTC. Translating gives CSARPPSGNEQFF.

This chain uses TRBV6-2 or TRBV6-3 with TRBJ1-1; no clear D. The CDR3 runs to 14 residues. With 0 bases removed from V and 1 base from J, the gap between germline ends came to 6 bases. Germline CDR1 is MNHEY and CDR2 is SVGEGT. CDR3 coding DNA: TGTGCCAGCAGTTACTCGGAGCGGAACACTGAAGCTTTCTTT. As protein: CASSYSERNTEAFF.

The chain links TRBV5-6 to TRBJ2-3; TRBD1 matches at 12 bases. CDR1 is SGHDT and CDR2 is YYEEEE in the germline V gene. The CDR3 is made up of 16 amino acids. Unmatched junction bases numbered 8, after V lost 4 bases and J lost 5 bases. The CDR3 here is CASSEGQGARLDTQYF. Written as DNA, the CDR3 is TGTGCCAGCAGCGAGGGACAGGGGGCAAGATTAGATACGCAGTATTTT.

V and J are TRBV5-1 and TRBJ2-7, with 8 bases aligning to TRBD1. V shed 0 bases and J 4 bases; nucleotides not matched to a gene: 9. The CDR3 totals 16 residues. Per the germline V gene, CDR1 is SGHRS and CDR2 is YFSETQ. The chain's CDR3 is CASSLAPGQEIYEQYF. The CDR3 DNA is TGCGCCAGCAGCTTGGCCCCGGGACAGGAAATTTACGAGCAGTACTTC.

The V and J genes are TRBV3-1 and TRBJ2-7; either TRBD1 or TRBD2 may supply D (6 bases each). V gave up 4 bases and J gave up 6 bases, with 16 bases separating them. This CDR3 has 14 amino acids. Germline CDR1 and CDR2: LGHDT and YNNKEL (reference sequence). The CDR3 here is CASSPGRRGAEQYF. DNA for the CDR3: TGTGCCAGCAGCCCGGGACGGAGGGGGGCCGAGCAGTACTTC.

Here the CDR3 reads CASSVGLAERTDTQYF. CDR3 DNA: TGTGCCAGCAGCGTAGGGCTAGCCGAACGCACAGATACGCAGTATTTT. The chain has TRBV9 and TRBJ2-3, with a possible D match to TRBD2 (5 bases). The CDR3 runs to 16 residues. Trimming stripped 0 bases from V and 1 base from J, with 12 bases between. Germline CDR1 is SGDLS and CDR2 is YYNGEE. Full variable domain (missing parts from reference TRBV9 and TRBJ2-3): DSGVTQTPKHLITATGQRVTLRCSPRSGDLSVYWYQQSLDQGLQFLIQYYNGEERAKGNILERFSAQQFPDLHSELNLSSLELGDSALYFCASSVGLAERTDTQYFGPGTRLTVL.

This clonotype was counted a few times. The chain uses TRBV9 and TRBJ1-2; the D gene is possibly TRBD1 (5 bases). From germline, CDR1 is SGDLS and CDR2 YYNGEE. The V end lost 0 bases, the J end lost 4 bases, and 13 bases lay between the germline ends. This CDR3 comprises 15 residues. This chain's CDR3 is CASSVDAGGVYGYTF. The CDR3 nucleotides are TGTGCCAGCAGCGTAGACGCTGGGGGGGTCTATGGCTACACCTTC.

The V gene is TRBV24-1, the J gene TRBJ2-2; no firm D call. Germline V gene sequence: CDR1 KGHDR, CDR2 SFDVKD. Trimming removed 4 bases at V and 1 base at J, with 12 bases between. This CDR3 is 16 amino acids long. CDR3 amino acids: CATSDLWTVNTGELFF. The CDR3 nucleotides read TGTGCCACCAGTGACCTCTGGACGGTGAACACCGGGGAGCTGTTTTTT.

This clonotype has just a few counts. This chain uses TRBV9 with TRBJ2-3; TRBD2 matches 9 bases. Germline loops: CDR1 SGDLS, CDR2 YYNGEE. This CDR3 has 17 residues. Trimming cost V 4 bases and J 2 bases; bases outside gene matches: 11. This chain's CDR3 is CASSPEGSGSYTDTQYF. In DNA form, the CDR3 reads TGTGCCAGCAGCCCTGAGGGTAGCGGGAGTTACACAGATACGCAGTATTTT.